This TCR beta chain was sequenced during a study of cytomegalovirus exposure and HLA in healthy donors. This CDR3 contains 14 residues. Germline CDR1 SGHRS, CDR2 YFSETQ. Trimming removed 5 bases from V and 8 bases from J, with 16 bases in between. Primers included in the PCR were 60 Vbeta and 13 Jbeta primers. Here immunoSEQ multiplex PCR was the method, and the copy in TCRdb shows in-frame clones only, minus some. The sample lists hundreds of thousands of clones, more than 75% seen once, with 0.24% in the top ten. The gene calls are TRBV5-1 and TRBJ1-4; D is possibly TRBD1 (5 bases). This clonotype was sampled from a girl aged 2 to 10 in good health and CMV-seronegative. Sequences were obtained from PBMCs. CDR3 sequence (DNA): TGCGCCAGCAGTCGTGGTGGGGGGGAGGAAAAACTGTTTTTT. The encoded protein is CASSRGGGEEKLFF.